This T cell receptor beta chain originates from a study of CD8+CD57+ T cells in acquired aplastic anemia. By flow cytometry, patients selected for sequencing had shown an expansion of CD8+CD57+ cells. All patients had severe acquired aplastic anemia. All patients were therapy-naive when blood was sampled. For CDR3 and TCR beta VDJ profiling, genomic DNA was the template used. In TCRdb, the reads were re-called with MiXCR into one record per CDR3 protein. The table lists 400,000 to 600,000 distinct CDR3 sequences, around 33% of them singletons. Study results and caveats: Patients did not significantly differ from controls in CD8+ Simpson's diversity. Overlapping CD8+ CDR3 repertoires of patients and controls contained under 35 shared sequences.

This clonotype was seen many times. Antigen unknown. This CDR3 region has 16 residues. Trimming cost V 0 bases and J 2 bases; bases outside gene matches: 4. Germline CDR1 is SGDLS and CDR2 is YYNGEE. This clonotype was sampled from a human donor with aplastic anemia. The specimen was sorted CD4+, CD8+, or CD8+CD57+ T cells (not recorded which) from PBMCs. This chain links TRBV9 with TRBJ2-3; 9 bases align to TRBD2. Here the CDR3 reads CASSVGLAVDTDTQYF. The CDR3 DNA reads as TGTGCCAGCAGCGTAGGACTAGCGGTAGACACAGATACGCAGTATTTT.